This paragraph reports one T cell receptor beta chain. The antigen is unknown. Trimming cost V 1 base and J 0 bases, with 10 bases left between them. Per the germline V gene, CDR1 is SGDLS and CDR2 is YYNGEE. This CDR3 has 15 amino acids. This sample is drawn from a study of shared clonotypes between healthy human individuals. Study outcomes and limitations: The naive CD4 repertoires of a few donors were compared, and about 5% of clonotypes were shared.

When replicate PCRs were run on sorted subsets, they used about 220 ng DNA, tens of thousands of T cell genomes. Methods used by the authors: In the immunoSEQ data, sequences were junction-only and lacked quality scores, so filtering differed. Clones were sequenced by immunoSEQ multiplex PCR, and TCRdb holds only the in-frame ones, with some missing. Clone size and V and J calls were adopted from that table, with D and trimming inferred from the DNA. The profile covers 550,000 to 600,000 clones, with 98% appearing a single time and 0.3% taken by the ten largest. CD45RO-negative CD8 cells positively selected for CCR7 made up the naive population, which excluded terminally differentiated effector memory CD45RA+ cells.

The chain has TRBV9 and TRBJ1-2; no definite D call. This clonotype was obtained from a man aged 30 to 45 in good health. Sample: naive CD8+ T cells sorted from blood. In DNA, the CDR3 is TGTGCCAGCAGCGTAAACGAAAAGACTAACTATGGCTACACCTTC. It is translated as CASSVNEKTNYGYTF.